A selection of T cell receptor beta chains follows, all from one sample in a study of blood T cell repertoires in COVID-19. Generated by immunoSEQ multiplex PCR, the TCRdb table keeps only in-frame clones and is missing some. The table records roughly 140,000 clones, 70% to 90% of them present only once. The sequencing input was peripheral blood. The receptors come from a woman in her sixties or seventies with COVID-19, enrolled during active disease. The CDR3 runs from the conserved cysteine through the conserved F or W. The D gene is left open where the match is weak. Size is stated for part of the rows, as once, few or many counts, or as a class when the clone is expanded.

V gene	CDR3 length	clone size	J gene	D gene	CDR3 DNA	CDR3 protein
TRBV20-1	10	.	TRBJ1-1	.	TGCAGTGCTCAGGGCACTGAAGCTTTCTTT	CSAQGTEAFF
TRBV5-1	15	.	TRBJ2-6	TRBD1	TGCGCCAGCAGCTCACAGGGGGCTGGGGCCAACGTCCTGACTTTC	CASSSQGAGANVLTF
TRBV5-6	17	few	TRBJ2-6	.	TGTGCCAGCAGCTTCTCTACAGGCCGCTCTGGGGCCAACGTCCTGACTTTC	CASSFSTGRSGANVLTF
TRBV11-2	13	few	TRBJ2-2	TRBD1	TGTGCCACCGGGACAGGGGTTCCCGGGGAGCTGTTTTTT	CATGTGVPGELFF
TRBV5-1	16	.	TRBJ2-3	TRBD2	TGCGCCAGCAGTCCCCGCGGACTAGGGAGCACAGATACGCAGTATTTT	CASSPRGLGSTDTQYF
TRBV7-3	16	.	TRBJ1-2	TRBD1	TGTGCCAGCAGCATTACGCCTACAGGGGGCGTCTATGGCTACACCTTC	CASSITPTGGVYGYTF
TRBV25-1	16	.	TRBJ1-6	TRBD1	TGTGCCAGCAGTGAACCAGGACAGGTGGCGAATTCACCCCTCCACTTT	CASSEPGQVANSPLHF
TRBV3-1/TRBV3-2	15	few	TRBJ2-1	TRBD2	TGTGCCAGCAGCCAAGCCGGGACTAACAGAAATGAGCAGTTCTTC	CASSQAGTNRNEQFF
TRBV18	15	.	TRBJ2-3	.	TGTGCCAGCTCACCACCGTTCGGGGATACAGATACGCAGTATTTT	CASSPPFGDTDTQYF
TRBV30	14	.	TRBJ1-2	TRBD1	TGTGCCTGGATCTTCGGGCAGGGGGCGGCTGGCTACACCTTC	CAWIFGQGAAGYTF
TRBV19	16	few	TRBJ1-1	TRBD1	TGTGCCAGTACCAATCCGACAGGGTCCATGAACACTGAAGCTTTCTTT	CASTNPTGSMNTEAFF
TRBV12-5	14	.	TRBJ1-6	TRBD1	TGTGCTAGTGGCTCCGGGACAGTAAATTCACCCCTCCACTTT	CASGSGTVNSPLHF
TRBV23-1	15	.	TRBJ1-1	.	TGCGCCAGCAGTCTACCACAGGGTTCGAACACTGAAGCTTTCTTT	CASSLPQGSNTEAFF
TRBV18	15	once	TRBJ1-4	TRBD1	TGTGCCAGCTCACCCCACAGGGGGCAGGGTGAAAAACTGTTTTTT	CASSPHRGQGEKLFF
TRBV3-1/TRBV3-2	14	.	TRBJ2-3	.	TGTGCCAGCAGCCAGAGGTGGGGCACAGATACGCAGTATTTT	CASSQRWGTDTQYF
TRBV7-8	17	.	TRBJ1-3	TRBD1	TGTGCCAGCAGCTCCCACAGACAGGGGGCGAGAGGAAACACCATATATTTT	CASSSHRQGARGNTIYF
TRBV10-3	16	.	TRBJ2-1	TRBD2	TGTGCCATCAGAGGAATCGTGACTAGCGGGGGCGATGAGCAGTTCTTC	CAIRGIVTSGGDEQFF
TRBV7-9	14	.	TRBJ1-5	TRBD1	TGTGCCAGCAGCTTGACAGGGGGACATCAGCCCCAGCATTTT	CASSLTGGHQPQHF
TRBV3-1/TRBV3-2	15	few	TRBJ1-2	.	TGTGCCAGCAGCCAAGATCTCCACAATCCCTATGGCTACACCTTC	CASSQDLHNPYGYTF
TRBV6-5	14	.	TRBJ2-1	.	TGTGCCAGCAAAAATAGCGGAGAGGGAAATGAGCAGTTCTTC	CASKNSGEGNEQFF
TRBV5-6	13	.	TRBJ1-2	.	TGTGCCAGTCGCCGTGGAGGTTCCTATGGCTACACCTTC	CASRRGGSYGYTF
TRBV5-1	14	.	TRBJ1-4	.	TGCGCCAGCAGTCAGGACAGTTTTAATGAAAAACTGTTTTTT	CASSQDSFNEKLFF
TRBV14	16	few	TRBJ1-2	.	TGTGCCAGCAGCCAAGATCTGCCAGGGGTTGGGTATGGCTACACCTTC	CASSQDLPGVGYGYTF
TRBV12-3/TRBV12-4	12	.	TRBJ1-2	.	TGTGCCAGCAGGAAGGAGTTCTATGGCTACACCTTC	CASRKEFYGYTF
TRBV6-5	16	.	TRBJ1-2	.	TGTGCCAGCAGTTATCTCAACTCCGACATCTCCTATGGCTACACCTTC	CASSYLNSDISYGYTF
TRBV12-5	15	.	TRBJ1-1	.	TGTGCTAGTGGTTTGGTAAGGGAGCCGAACACTGAAGCTTTCTTT	CASGLVREPNTEAFF
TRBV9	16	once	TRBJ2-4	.	TGTGCCAGCAGCCCTTATCGAGGAGGGCTCCAAAACATTCAGTACTTC	CASSPYRGGLQNIQYF
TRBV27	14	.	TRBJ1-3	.	TGTGCCAGCAGTTTAGGGGGGAACGGAAACACCATATATTTT	CASSLGGNGNTIYF
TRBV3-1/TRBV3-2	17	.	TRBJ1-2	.	TGTGCCAGCAGCCAAGCTTCCAGACTGATTTCCCAATATGGCTACACCTTC	CASSQASRLISQYGYTF
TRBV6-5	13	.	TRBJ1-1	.	TGTGCCAGCTACCGGTCGGGGAGGACTGAAGCTTTCTTT	CASYRSGRTEAFF
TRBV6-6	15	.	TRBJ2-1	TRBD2	TGTGCCGGGCGACCGACTAGCGGGGGCCTCAATGAGCAGTTCTTC	CAGRPTSGGLNEQFF
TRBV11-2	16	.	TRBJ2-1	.	TGTGCCAGCAGCTCCCAGACAGGGACTTTCTACAATGAGCAGTTCTTC	CASSSQTGTFYNEQFF
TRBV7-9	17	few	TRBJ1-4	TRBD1	TGTGCCAGCAGCTCGCCCACAAACAGGGGGCTGGATGAAAAACTGTTTTTT	CASSSPTNRGLDEKLFF
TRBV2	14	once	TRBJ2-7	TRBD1	TGTGCCAGCAGTTTACAGGGGGCCGGGTACGAGCAGTACTTC	CASSLQGAGYEQYF
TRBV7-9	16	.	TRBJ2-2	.	TGTGCCAGCAGCATCTCCGGCAGGGGAAACACCGGGGAGCTGTTTTTT	CASSISGRGNTGELFF
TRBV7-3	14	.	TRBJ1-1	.	TGTGCCAGCAGCTTATTCCCCTATAACACTGAAGCTTTCTTT	CASSLFPYNTEAFF
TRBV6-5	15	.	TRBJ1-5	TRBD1	TGTGCCAGCAGTCAGGACAGGGCCCCCAATCAGCCCCAGCATTTT	CASSQDRAPNQPQHF
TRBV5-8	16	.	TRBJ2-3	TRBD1	TGTGCCAGCATCTCGTCGCCGACGGACAGGGAAGATACGCAGTATTTT	CASISSPTDREDTQYF